This TCR beta chain came from a study of CD8+ T cells in alopecia areata. V was clipped by 1 base and J by 0 bases, with 7 bases between them. The CDR3 spans 14 residues. The germline CDR1 and CDR2 sequences are GTSNPN and SVGIG (reference sequence). The sequencing template was cDNA reverse transcribed from extracted RNA. Assay: immunoSEQ multiplex PCR; the TCRdb copy retains only in-frame clones and omits some. Of about 270,000 clones listed, approximately 60% are singletons. This clone was counted a few times. The treatment denotes: oral pan-JAK inhibitor, 5-10 mg twice daily. From alopecia areata patients, lesional scalp punch biopsies and peripheral blood were collected.

The chain combines TRBV30 with TRBJ2-1; D is uncertain. This clonotype originated in a human donor with alopecia areata. The sample in question was CD4+ T cells sorted from blood, obtained around week 54, from a patient treated with tofacitinib. The CDR3 DNA reads TGTGCCTGGAGTGGGGTAGGCTCCTACAATGAGCAGTTCTTC. Residues: CAWSGVGSYNEQFF.